The 6 T cell receptor beta chains in this list originate from one sample, sequenced in a study of glioma-infiltrating T cells after dendritic cell vaccination. Generated by immunoSEQ multiplex PCR, the TCRdb table keeps only in-frame clones and is missing some. Of 93,000 or so clones detected, roughly 79% appear once; the ten largest clones hold 9.5% to 15%. This sample comprised blood, obtained before dendritic cell vaccination. The receptors come from a human donor with glioblastoma.

As for this clone: Mismatch with germline at one junction end may stem from a read error. The CDR3 region has the DNA TGTACCATTCGAGAGACAGGGGCCTACAATGAGCAGTTCTTC. Translated, it gives CTIRETGAYNEQFF. J is TRBJ2-1 and V is TRBV10-3, with 8 bases that match TRBD1. This CDR3 region has 14 residues. From germline, CDR1 is ENHRY and CDR2 SYGVKD.

The V gene is TRBV6-5, the J gene TRBJ1-2, with 8 bases aligning to TRBD1. Germline-derived CDR1 and CDR2 are MNHEY and SVGAGI. Trimming cost V 0 bases and J 7 bases; bases outside gene matches: 10. The CDR3 contains 16 residues. In nucleotides, the CDR3 is TGTGCCAGCAGTTACTCCCAAATCTCAGGGGGCGGTGGCTACACCTTC. This translates into CASSYSQISGGGGYTF.

The chain carries TRBV6-1 and TRBJ1-5; 9 positions agree with TRBD1. Germline CDR1 is MNHNS and CDR2 is SASEGT. This CDR3 is 14 amino acids long. J lost 2 bases, V lost 5 bases, and 1 base had no gene match. CDR3 sequence reads: CASSRTGGNQPQHF. The CDR3 DNA reads as TGTGCCAGCAGTAGGACAGGGGGCAATCAGCCCCAGCATTTT.

J is TRBJ2-3 and V is TRBV5-1; perhaps TRBD2 as D (6 bases). The CDR3 covers 15 residues. The germline V gene encodes CDR1 SGHRS and CDR2 YFSETQ. Trimming left V 0 bases short and J 6 bases short, with 14 bases between. The CDR3: CASSLGGVVTDTQYF. CDR3 bases: TGCGCCAGCAGCTTGGGGGGGGTAGTAACGGATACGCAGTATTTT.

This clone was seen a few times. This chain joins TRBV2 and TRBJ1-4; weak D call: TRBD1 (6 bases). Germline CDR1 SNHLY, CDR2 FYNNEI. CDR3 size: 16 residues. Trimming removed 5 bases from V and 4 bases from J, with 17 bases in between. In DNA form, the CDR3 reads TGTGCCAGCAGTTTGAACGGGGGGCAGGATAATGAAAAACTGTTTTTT. Its translation: CASSLNGGQDNEKLFF.

V is TRBV4-3 and J is TRBJ2-1; D perhaps matches TRBD2 (6 bases). The V gene lost 4 bases and the J gene lost 0 bases, with 28 bases spanning the gap. Looked up from germline, CDR1 is LGHNA and CDR2 is YSLEER. The CDR3 totals 21 residues. The CDR3 loop is CASSPQEGQTPFWSSYNEQFF. Written as DNA, the CDR3 is TGCGCCAGCAGCCCCCAGGAGGGTCAGACACCGTTTTGGAGCTCCTACAATGAGCAGTTCTTC.